Presented here are 20 T cell receptor beta chains from one specimen sequenced in a study of T cell responses to AZD1222 COVID-19 vaccine. Sequencing was performed with immunoSEQ multiplex PCR; in TCRdb, only in-frame clones are kept and a portion is missing. The repertoire includes 95,000 or so clones, about 90% of them detected once, and 2.8% sits in the top ten. The material was peripheral blood, obtained on day 0 of MenACWY control vaccination. These receptors were collected from an adult in good health.

V gene TRBV4-3 combines with J gene TRBJ2-3; D not certain. From germline, CDR1 is LGHNA and CDR2 YSLEER. The length of the CDR3 is 14 residues. Trimming pared 5 bases from V and 5 bases from J, leaving 14 bases between. This CDR3 reads CASSKKAQLDTQYF. DNA for the CDR3: TGCGCCAGCAGCAAAAAAGCACAGCTAGATACGCAGTATTTT.

This chain joins TRBV6-5 and TRBJ1-2; possibly TRBD1 for D (6 bases). Between the trimmed V and J ends, which lost 2 bases and 7 bases, there was a span of 11 bases. This CDR3 has 13 amino acids. CDR1 and CDR2 (germline): MNHEY, SVGAGI. This chain's CDR3 is CASSYPGTLGYTF. The DNA of the CDR3 is TGTGCCAGCAGTTACCCCGGGACACTTGGCTACACCTTC.

This clone was recorded once. The chain carries TRBV4-3 and TRBJ2-2, with 9 positions matching TRBD1. Germline values: CDR1 LGHNA, CDR2 YSLEER. J was trimmed by 4 bases and V by 6 bases; bases with no gene match: 6. The CDR3 has 15 amino acids. CDR3 DNA sequence: TGCGCCAGCAGGGAAGGGACAGGGCTCACCGGGGAGCTGTTTTTT. This translates into CASREGTGLTGELFF.

The sample holds one count of this clone. CDR3 DNA: TGTGCCAGCACCCAGGGAGATACGCAGTATTTT. Its protein product is CASTQGDTQYF. The rearrangement uses TRBV6-6 and TRBJ2-3; TRBD1 might be the D (5 bases). The CDR3 runs 11 residues. The germline V gene has CDR1 MNHNY and CDR2 SVGAGI (reference sequence). The germline V and J ends were trimmed by 7 bases and 5 bases, with 7 bases remaining between them.

The chain has TRBV2 and TRBJ1-5, with D perhaps matching TRBD1 (6 bases). The CDR3 extends over 13 amino acids. The germline CDR1 and CDR2 sequences are SNHLY and FYNNEI. V lost 3 bases to trimming and J lost 4 bases, with 7 bases between them. CDR3: CASSEGANQPQHF. As DNA, the CDR3 is TGTGCCAGCAGTGAGGGGGCTAATCAGCCCCAGCATTTT.

V is TRBV18 and J is TRBJ1-4; D unresolved. CDR3 size: 15 residues. Germline CDR1 and CDR2: KGHSH and LQKENI. The V and J ends lost 6 bases and 8 bases respectively, with 19 bases between them. CDR3 DNA sequence: TGTGCCAGCTCGCGGACCCTTTCGGATAGGGAAAAACTGTTTTTT. It encodes CASSRTLSDREKLFF.

The genes are TRBV6-6 and TRBJ1-2; the match to TRBD1 covers 8 bases. The CDR3 length is 13 residues. The junction had 8 bases not matched to a gene; V was cut back by 6 bases and J by 8 bases. Germline CDR1 is MNHNY and CDR2 is SVGAGI (reference sequence). The CDR3 here is CASSLTGAEGYTF. CDR3 in DNA: TGTGCCAGCAGCCTGACAGGGGCTGAGGGCTACACCTTC.

This chain connects TRBV4-3 to TRBJ1-1; D is unresolved. V was trimmed by 0 bases and J by 7 bases, leaving 15 bases between them. This CDR3 has 15 amino acids. Germline values: CDR1 LGHNA, CDR2 YSLEER. The CDR3 sequence: CASSQDAFGRYEAFF. Here the CDR3 DNA reads TGCGCCAGCAGCCAAGATGCCTTCGGACGGTATGAAGCTTTCTTT.

The chain joins TRBV6-2 or TRBV6-3 to TRBJ1-1; D may be TRBD1 (6 bases). CDR3 length equals 14 residues. Trimming removed 2 bases from V and 4 bases from J, with 11 bases in between. Germline V lookup: CDR1 MNHEY, CDR2 SVGEGT. This chain's CDR3 is CASSYQGSFTEAFF. CDR3 sequence (DNA): TGTGCCAGCAGTTACCAGGGGAGTTTCACTGAAGCTTTCTTT.

This sequence joins TRBV6-6 and TRBJ1-2; 7 positions match TRBD1. Germline V gives CDR1 MNHNY, CDR2 SVGAGI (reference sequence). The CDR3 has 15 residues. V dropped 2 bases and J dropped 2; count of bases not matched to a gene: 5. The CDR3 DNA reads as TGTGCCAGCAGTTACGAGGGACAGTCCAACTATGGCTACACCTTC. Translating gives CASSYEGQSNYGYTF.

This chain uses TRBV3-1 (or the pseudogene TRBV3-2) with TRBJ1-1, with 12 bases identical to TRBD1. This CDR3 region has 17 residues. Germline values: CDR1 LGHDT, CDR2 YNNKEL (reference sequence). V shed 4 bases, J shed 4 bases, and the junction held 10 bases outside the gene matches. The CDR3: CASSPTPGTGGGTEAFF. The CDR3 DNA sequence: TGTGCCAGCAGCCCTACCCCCGGGACAGGGGGCGGCACTGAAGCTTTCTTT.

The J gene is TRBJ2-3, the V gene TRBV9; D uncertain. The V end lost 1 base, the J end lost 7 bases, and 13 bases lay between the germline ends. This CDR3 comprises 14 residues. Germline V gene data show CDR1 as SGDLS and CDR2 as YYNGEE. The CDR3 DNA sequence: TGTGCCAGCAGCGTAATGGCCTCATTAAATACGCAGTATTTT. It codes for CASSVMASLNTQYF.

V gene TRBV15 combines with J gene TRBJ2-3; D gene ambiguous. V was clipped by 0 bases and J by 11 bases, with 12 bases between them. From germline, CDR1 is LNHNV and CDR2 YYDKDF (reference sequence). CDR3 length: 13 residues. Here the CDR3 DNA reads TGTGCCACCAGCAGAGATCGGCCTAGGATGCAGTATTTT. Its protein product is CATSRDRPRMQYF.

The rearrangement joins TRBV6-6 to TRBJ2-3; D gene unclear. There are 16 residues in the CDR3. Germline assignment: CDR1 MNHNY and CDR2 SVGAGI (reference sequence). The germline V and J ends were trimmed by 0 bases and 2 bases, with 12 bases remaining between them. In DNA, the CDR3 is TGTGCCAGCAGTTACTCGATGCAGACCCCCACAGATACGCAGTATTTT. As protein: CASSYSMQTPTDTQYF.

The table lists this clone with a few counts. The chain recombines TRBV12-5 with TRBJ2-3; 9 nucleotides match TRBD2. Per germline, CDR1 LGHNT and CDR2 FRNRAP. Trimming removed 2 bases from V and 2 bases from J; junction bases left unmatched: 5. This CDR3 has 16 amino acids. The CDR3 sequence is CASGLSPSGDTDTQYF. The CDR3 region has the DNA TGTGCTAGTGGTTTGAGCCCTAGCGGGGACACAGATACGCAGTATTTT.

The chain joins TRBV7-3 to TRBJ2-1; 10 nucleotides match TRBD2. Trimming cost V 2 bases and J 3 bases; bases outside gene matches: 7. Germline V gene lookup returns CDR1 SGHTA and CDR2 FQGTGA. The CDR3 has 17 amino acids. The chain's CDR3 is CASSLDASGGVYNEQFF. The DNA of the CDR3 is TGTGCCAGCAGCTTAGACGCTAGCGGGGGTGTCTACAATGAGCAGTTCTTC.

The chain uses TRBV6-5 and TRBJ1-5, with a weak D call TRBD1 (6 bases). Trimming removed 7 bases at V and 6 bases at J, with 16 bases between. The CDR3 contains 14 residues. CDR1 and CDR2 (germline): MNHEY, SVGAGI. The CDR3 sequence is CASTRAGVGQPQHF. As DNA, the CDR3 is TGTGCCAGCACCCGCGCAGGGGTAGGTCAGCCCCAGCATTTT.

V is TRBV21-1 and J is TRBJ1-2; the D call of TRBD1 is as the table states it, not checked on the DNA. TRBV21-1 is designated a pseudogene. The length of the CDR3 is 15 residues. Here the CDR3 reads CASSPRDSAFYGYTF. In DNA, the CDR3 is TGTGCCAGCAGCCCCCGGGACAGCGCCTTCTATGGCTACACCTTC.

This chain links TRBV5-1 with TRBJ2-3; D unresolved. Trimming left V 5 bases short and J 4 bases short, with 23 bases between. Looked up from germline, CDR1 is SGHRS and CDR2 is YFSETQ. The CDR3 has 17 amino acids. CDR3 sequence: CASSLSPVGSPPDTQYF. The CDR3 DNA is TGCGCCAGCAGTCTCTCCCCGGTTGGGTCTCCCCCAGATACGCAGTATTTT.

This sequence joins TRBV10-3 and TRBJ2-6; 12 bases map to TRBD1. The V and J ends lost 6 bases and 4 bases, in that order; junction bases with no gene match: 7. Germline lookup yields CDR1 ENHRY and CDR2 SYGVKD. This CDR3 is built from 17 residues. The CDR3 bases are TGTGCCATCAGCCCGGGACAGGGGGCTTTGGGGGCCAACGTCCTGACTTTC. It yields the protein CAISPGQGALGANVLTF.